This TCR beta chain came from a study of CD8+ T cells in alopecia areata. Study-level background: Percentage of affected scalp area was the basis on which treated patients' severity was scored.

Sample treatment: oral pan-JAK inhibitor, 5-10 mg twice daily. As part of sample collection, lesional scalp punch biopsies and peripheral blood were taken from alopecia areata patients. Deletions cut 2 bases from V and 5 bases from J, with 3 bases between. The CDR3 has 12 residues. CDR1 is MNHEY, CDR2 SVGAGI, per germline. This clone was picked up a small number of times. In each case, RNA was isolated and then reverse transcribed into cDNA as the sequencing template. Clones were sequenced by immunoSEQ multiplex PCR, and TCRdb holds only the in-frame ones, with some missing. The table lists 170,000 or so clones, about three fifths of them singletons.

This TCR was recovered from a human donor with alopecia areata. The specimen was CD8+ T cells sorted from blood, collected at week 24, from a patient treated with tofacitinib. The rearrangement uses TRBV6-5 and TRBJ1-4; D unresolved. The CDR3 is CASSYRNEKLFF. CDR3 nucleotides: TGTGCCAGCAGTTACCGAAATGAAAAACTGTTTTTT.